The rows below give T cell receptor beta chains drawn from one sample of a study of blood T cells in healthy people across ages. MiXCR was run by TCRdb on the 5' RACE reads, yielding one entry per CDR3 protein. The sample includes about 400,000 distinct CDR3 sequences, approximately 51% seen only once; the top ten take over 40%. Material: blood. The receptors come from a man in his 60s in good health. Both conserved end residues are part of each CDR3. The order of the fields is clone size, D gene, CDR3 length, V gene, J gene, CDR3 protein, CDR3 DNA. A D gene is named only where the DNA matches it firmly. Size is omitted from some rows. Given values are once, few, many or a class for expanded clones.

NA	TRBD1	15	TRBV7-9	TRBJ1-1	CASSLGGTASTEAFF	TGTGCCAGCAGCTTAGGTGGGACAGCAAGCACTGAAGCTTTCTTT
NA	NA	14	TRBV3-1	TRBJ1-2	CASSWGRQNYGYTF	TGTGCCAGCAGCTGGGGCCGGCAAAACTATGGCTACACCTTC
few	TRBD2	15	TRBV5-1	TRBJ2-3	CASSLRGLAKDTQYF	TGCGCCAGCAGCTTGAGGGGACTAGCAAAAGATACGCAGTATTTT
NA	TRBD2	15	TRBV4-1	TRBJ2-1	CASSQGTSSYNEQFF	TGCGCCAGCAGCCAGGGGACTAGCTCCTACAATGAGCAGTTCTTC
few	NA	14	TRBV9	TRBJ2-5	CASSAGTPKETQYF	TGTGCCAGCAGCGCCGGGACCCCCAAGGAGACCCAGTACTTC
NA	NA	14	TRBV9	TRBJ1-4	CASSPWVGDEKLFF	TGTGCCAGCAGCCCCTGGGTGGGGGATGAAAAACTGTTTTTT
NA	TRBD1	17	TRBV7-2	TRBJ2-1	CASTLRTGSGDGDEQFF	TGTGCCAGCACCTTACGGACAGGGAGTGGGGATGGGGATGAGCAGTTCTTC
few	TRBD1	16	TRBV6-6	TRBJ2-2	CASSYSGTGRTGELFF	TGTGCCAGCAGTTACTCCGGGACAGGGCGGACCGGGGAGCTGTTTTTT
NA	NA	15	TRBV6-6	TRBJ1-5	CASSPGRGGNQPQHF	TGTGCCAGCAGCCCCGGGAGGGGTGGCAATCAGCCCCAGCATTTT
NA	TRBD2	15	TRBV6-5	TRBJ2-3	CASSYTSGGTDTQYF	TGTGCCAGCAGTTACACTAGCGGGGGCACAGATACGCAGTATTTT
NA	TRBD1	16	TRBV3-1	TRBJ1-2	CASSLGTGGYDYGYTF	TGTGCCAGCAGCCTCGGGACAGGGGGTTACGACTATGGCTACACCTTC
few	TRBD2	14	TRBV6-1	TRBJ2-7	CASKGLAGLYEQYF	TGTGCCAGCAAAGGACTAGCGGGATTATACGAGCAGTACTTC
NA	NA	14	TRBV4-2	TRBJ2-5	CASSPSVDLETQYF	TGTGCCAGCAGCCCTTCGGTGGATTTGGAGACCCAGTACTTC
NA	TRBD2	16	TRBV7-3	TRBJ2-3	CASSLNGGGGTDTQYF	TGTGCCAGCAGCTTAAACGGGGGCGGGGGGACAGATACGCAGTATTTT
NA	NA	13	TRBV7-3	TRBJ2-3	CASGLREADTQYF	TGTGCCAGCGGCTTAAGGGAAGCAGATACGCAGTATTTT
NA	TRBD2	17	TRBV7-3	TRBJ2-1	CASSPVGGRASRNEQFF	TGTGCCAGCAGCCCAGTCGGCGGGAGGGCCTCTAGAAATGAGCAGTTCTTC
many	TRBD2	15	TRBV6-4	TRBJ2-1	CASNYPRRGLNEQFF	TGTGCCAGTAATTACCCGAGGCGGGGGTTGAATGAGCAGTTCTTC
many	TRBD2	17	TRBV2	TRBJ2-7	CATGWFSSGGASYEQYF	TGTGCCACGGGATGGTTTTCTAGCGGGGGGGCGTCCTACGAGCAGTACTTC
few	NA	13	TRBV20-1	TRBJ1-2	CSARGGIGRGYTF	TGCAGTGCTAGAGGCGGGATAGGGCGTGGCTACACCTTC
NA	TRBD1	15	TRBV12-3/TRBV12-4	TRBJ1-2	CASSLLDRANYGYTF	TGTGCCAGCAGTTTATTGGACAGGGCTAACTATGGCTACACCTTC
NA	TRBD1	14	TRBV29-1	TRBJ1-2	CSGLGTETNYGYTF	TGCAGCGGCCTCGGGACAGAAACTAACTATGGCTACACCTTC
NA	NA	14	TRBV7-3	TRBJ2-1	CASSSDSGFGEQFF	TGTGCCAGCAGCTCAGACTCGGGGTTTGGTGAGCAGTTCTTC
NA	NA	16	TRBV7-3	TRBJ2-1	CASSLTAVASYNEQFF	TGTGCCAGCAGCTTAACGGCAGTTGCCTCCTACAATGAGCAGTTCTTC
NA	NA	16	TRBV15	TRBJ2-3	CATTPGTAWDTDTQYF	TGTGCCACCACCCCTGGGACTGCGTGGGACACAGATACGCAGTATTTT
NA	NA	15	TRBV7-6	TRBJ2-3	CASSSTRTHTDTQYF	TGTGCCAGCAGCTCCACACGGACGCACACAGATACGCAGTATTTT
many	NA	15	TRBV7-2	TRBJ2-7	CASRRAIDRAYEQYF	TGTGCCAGCAGGCGCGCCATAGACAGAGCCTACGAGCAGTACTTC
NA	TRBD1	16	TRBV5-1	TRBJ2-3	CASSRTGGGGTDTQYF	TGTGCCAGCAGCCGTACAGGGGGCGGGGGCACAGATACGCAGTATTTT
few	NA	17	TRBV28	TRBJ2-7	CASSTVVGAAPVMEQYF	TGTGCCAGCAGTACAGTCGTCGGGGCGGCCCCTGTTATGGAGCAGTACTTC
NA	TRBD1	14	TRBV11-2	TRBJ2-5	CASSPGTVGETQYF	TGTGCCAGCAGCCCCGGGACAGTGGGGGAGACCCAGTACTTC
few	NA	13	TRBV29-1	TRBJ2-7	CSVAIGPAYEQYF	TGCAGCGTTGCCATAGGACCCGCTTACGAGCAGTACTTC
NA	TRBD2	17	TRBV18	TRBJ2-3	CASSLRTSGASTDTQYF	TGTGCCAGCTCACTACGGACTAGCGGTGCTAGCACAGATACGCAGTATTTT
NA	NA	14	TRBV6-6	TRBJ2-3	CASSYVGGPDTQYF	TGTGCCAGCAGTTACGTGGGGGGCCCAGATACGCAGTATTTT
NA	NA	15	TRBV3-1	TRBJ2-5	CASSQEARWGETQYF	TGTGCCAGCAGCCAAGAAGCTAGGTGGGGCGAGACCCAGTACTTC
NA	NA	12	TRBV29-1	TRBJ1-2	CSVGQPNYGYTF	TGCAGCGTTGGACAGCCGAACTATGGCTACACCTTC
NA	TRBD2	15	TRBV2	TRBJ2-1	CASSLRDYPAAEQFF	TGTGCCAGCAGTCTCCGGGACTACCCCGCGGCTGAGCAGTTCTTC
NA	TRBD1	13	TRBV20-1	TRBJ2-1	CSARTTGGIEQFF	TGCAGTGCTAGGACAACAGGGGGTATCGAGCAGTTCTTC
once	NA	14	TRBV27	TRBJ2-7	CASREHRFRYEQYF	TGTGCCAGCAGGGAACACAGATTCCGCTACGAGCAGTACTTC
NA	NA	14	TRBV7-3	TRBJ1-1	CASSPSGIGTEAFF	TGTGCCAGCAGCCCTTCGGGCATTGGCACTGAAGCTTTCTTT
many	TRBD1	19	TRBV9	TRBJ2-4	CASSRAPGQGAGAKNIQYF	TGTGCCAGCAGCAGAGCGCCGGGACAGGGGGCGGGTGCCAAAAACATTCAGTACTTC
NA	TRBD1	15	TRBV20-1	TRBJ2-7	CSASVPGTGFHEQYF	TGCAGTGCTAGTGTCCCCGGGACAGGGTTCCACGAGCAGTACTTC
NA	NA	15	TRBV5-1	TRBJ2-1	CASSLAGSQSEKQFF	TGCGCCAGCAGCTTGGCCGGGTCCCAATCAGAAAAGCAGTTCTTC
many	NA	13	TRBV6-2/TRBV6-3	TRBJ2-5	CASTRDLQETQYF	TGTGCCAGCACCAGGGATCTCCAAGAGACCCAGTACTTC